This T cell receptor (beta chain) is from a study of technical replicates of blood from four donors. The repertoire was sequenced with immunoSEQ multiplex PCR; TCRdb's copy has only in-frame clones and lacks some. The sample contains 75,000 to 95,000 clones, roughly 94% of which appear only once. Germline V gene data show CDR1 as MNHEY and CDR2 as SMNVEV (reference sequence). Deletions cut 4 bases from V and 4 bases from J, with 10 bases between. CDR3 length equals 14 residues. Source material: T cells isolated from PBMCs. This TCR derives from a human donor in good health. This chain uses TRBV27 with TRBJ1-4, with D maybe TRBD1 (6 bases). CDR3 bases: TGTGCCAGCAGTTGGACAGTCGATAATGAAAAACTGTTTTTT. The encoded protein is CASSWTVDNEKLFF.